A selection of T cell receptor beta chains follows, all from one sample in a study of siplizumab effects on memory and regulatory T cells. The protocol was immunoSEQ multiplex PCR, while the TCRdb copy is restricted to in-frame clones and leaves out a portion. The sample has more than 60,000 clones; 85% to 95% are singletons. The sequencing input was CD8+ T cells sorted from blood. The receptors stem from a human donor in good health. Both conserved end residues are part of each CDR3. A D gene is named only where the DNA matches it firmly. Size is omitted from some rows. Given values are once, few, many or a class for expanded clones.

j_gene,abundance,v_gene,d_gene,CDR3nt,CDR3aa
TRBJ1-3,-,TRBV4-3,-,TGCGCCAGCAGCCAAGGAGCAGGGATCGGAAACACCATATATTTT,CASSQGAGIGNTIYF
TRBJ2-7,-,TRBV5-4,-,TGTGCCAGCAGCCCGGACAGAGACACCTACGAGCAGTACTTC,CASSPDRDTYEQYF
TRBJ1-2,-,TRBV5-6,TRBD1,TGTGCCAGCAGCCTAGGACAGGGGGCGTTAGGCTACACCTTC,CASSLGQGALGYTF
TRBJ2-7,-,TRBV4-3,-,TGCGCCAGCAGCGAAGGACTGGCCTACGAGCAGTACTTC,CASSEGLAYEQYF
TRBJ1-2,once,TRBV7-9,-,TGTGCCAGCAGCTCCTTTGGATATTCGTATGGCTACACCTTC,CASSSFGYSYGYTF
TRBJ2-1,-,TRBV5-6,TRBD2,TGTGCCAGCAGCCCTACTAGCGGGGGGCTCCATGAGCAGTTCTTC,CASSPTSGGLHEQFF
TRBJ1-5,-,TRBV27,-,TGTGCCAGCAGTTTGATAGGGAGCGATCAGCCCCAGCATTTT,CASSLIGSDQPQHF
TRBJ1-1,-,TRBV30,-,TGTGCCTGGAGTTTCGGGCCCCGGAACACTGAAGCTTTCTTT,CAWSFGPRNTEAFF
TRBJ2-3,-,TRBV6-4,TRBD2,TGTGCCAGCAGTGAGCAGGAGCGGGGGGGCACAGATACGCAGTATTTT,CASSEQERGGTDTQYF
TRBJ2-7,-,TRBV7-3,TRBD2,TGTGCCAGCAGTATAGACGGGGGGGCAACCTACGAGCAGTACTTC,CASSIDGGATYEQYF
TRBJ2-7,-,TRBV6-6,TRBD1,TGTGCCAGCAAGCCGGGACAGGGACTCTCCTACGAGCAGTACTTC,CASKPGQGLSYEQYF
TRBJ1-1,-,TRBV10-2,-,TGCGCCAGCAGCACAGGGAAGAACACTGAAGCTTTCTTT,CASSTGKNTEAFF
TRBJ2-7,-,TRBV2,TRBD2,TGTGCCAGCAGTGAATGGGGAGGGGACGAGCAGTACTTC,CASSEWGGDEQYF
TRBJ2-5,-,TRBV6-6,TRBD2,TGTGCCAGCAGTCTTGCGGGGGGGCTGGAGACCCAGTACTTC,CASSLAGGLETQYF
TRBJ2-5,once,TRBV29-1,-,TGCAGCGTCACTTTCCAAGAGACCCAGTACTTC,CSVTFQETQYF
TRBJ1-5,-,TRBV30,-,TGTGCCTGGAAGCAAACGTTAGGCAATCAGCCCCAGCATTTT,CAWKQTLGNQPQHF